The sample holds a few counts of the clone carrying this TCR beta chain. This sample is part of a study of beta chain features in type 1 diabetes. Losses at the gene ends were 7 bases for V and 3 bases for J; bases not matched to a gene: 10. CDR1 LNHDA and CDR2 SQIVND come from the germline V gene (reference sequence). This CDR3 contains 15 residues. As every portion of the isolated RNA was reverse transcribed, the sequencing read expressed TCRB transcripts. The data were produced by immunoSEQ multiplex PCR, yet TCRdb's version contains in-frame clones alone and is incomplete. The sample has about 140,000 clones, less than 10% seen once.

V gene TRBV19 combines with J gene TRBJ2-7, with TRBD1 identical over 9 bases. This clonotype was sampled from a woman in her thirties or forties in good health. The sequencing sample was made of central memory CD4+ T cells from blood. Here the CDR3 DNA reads TGTGCCAGTACCGGGTCGGGACAGGGCTTCTACGAGCAGTACTTC. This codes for CASTGSGQGFYEQYF.